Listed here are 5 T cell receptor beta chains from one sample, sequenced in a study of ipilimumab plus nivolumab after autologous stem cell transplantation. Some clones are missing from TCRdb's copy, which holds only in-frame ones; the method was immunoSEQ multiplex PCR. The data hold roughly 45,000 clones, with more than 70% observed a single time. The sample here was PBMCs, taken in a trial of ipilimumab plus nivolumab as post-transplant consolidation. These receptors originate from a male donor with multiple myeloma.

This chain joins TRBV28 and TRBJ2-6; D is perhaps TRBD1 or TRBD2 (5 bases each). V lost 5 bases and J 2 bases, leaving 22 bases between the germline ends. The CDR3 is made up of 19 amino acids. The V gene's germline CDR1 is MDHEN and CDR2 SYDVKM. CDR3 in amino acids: CASSPAEGRDAAGANVLTF. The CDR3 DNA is TGTGCCAGCAGTCCCGCCGAGGGCAGGGATGCAGCTGGGGCCAACGTCCTGACTTTC. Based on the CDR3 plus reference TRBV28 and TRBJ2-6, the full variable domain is DVKVTQSSRYLVKRTGEKVFLECVQDMDHENMFWYRQDPGLGLRLIYFSYDVKMKEKGDIPEGYSVSREKKERFSLILESASTNQTSMYLCASSPAEGRDAAGANVLTFGAGSRLTVL.

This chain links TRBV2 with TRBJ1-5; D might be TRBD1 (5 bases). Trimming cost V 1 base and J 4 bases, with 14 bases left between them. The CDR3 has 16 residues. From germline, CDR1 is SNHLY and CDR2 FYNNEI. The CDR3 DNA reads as TGTGCCAGCAGTGAAGACCTCACAGGTTTGAATCAGCCCCAGCATTTT. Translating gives CASSEDLTGLNQPQHF.

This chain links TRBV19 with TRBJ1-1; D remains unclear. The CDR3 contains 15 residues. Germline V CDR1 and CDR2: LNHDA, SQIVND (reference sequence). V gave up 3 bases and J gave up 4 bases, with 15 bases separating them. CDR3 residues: CASSIGRGGITEAFF. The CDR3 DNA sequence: TGTGCCAGTAGTATCGGGCGGGGAGGTATCACTGAAGCTTTCTTT.

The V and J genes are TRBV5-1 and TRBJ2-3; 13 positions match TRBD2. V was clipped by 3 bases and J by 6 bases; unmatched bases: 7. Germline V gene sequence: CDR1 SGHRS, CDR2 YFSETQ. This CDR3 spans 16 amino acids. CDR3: CASSSTSGGAGDTQYF. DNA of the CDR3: TGCGCCAGCAGCTCCACTAGCGGGGGGGCCGGGGATACGCAGTATTTT.

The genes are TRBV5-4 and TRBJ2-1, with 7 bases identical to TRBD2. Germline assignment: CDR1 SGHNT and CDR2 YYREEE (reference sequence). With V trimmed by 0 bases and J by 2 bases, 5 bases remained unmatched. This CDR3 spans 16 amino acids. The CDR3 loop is CASSLAAGVAYNEQFF. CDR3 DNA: TGTGCCAGCAGCTTGGCTGCGGGAGTGGCCTACAATGAGCAGTTCTTC.